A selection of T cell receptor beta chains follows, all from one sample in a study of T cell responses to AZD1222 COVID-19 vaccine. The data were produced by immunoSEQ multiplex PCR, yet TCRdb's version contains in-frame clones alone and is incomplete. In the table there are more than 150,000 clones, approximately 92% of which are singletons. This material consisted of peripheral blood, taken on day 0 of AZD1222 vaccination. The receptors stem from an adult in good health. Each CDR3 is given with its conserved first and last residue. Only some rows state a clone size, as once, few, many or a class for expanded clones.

CASSLPGWEQYF | TRBV12-3/TRBV12-4 | .
CASSRGQQNTEAFF | TRBV3-1/TRBV3-2 | .
CASSRQGAPDEQFF | TRBV7-7 | .
CASKLAGGQETQYF | TRBV2 | .
CASSSPERGIYNEQFF | TRBV5-1 | .
CASRTSGGTDTQYF | TRBV6-5 | .
CASSSRGSEGLIF | TRBV7-9 | .
CASSPNQGNTIYF | TRBV7-9 | few
CASRVGGSGNTIYF | TRBV28 | .
CASSPIPVRQPQHF | TRBV4-1 | .
CATSDGDRASGANVLTF | TRBV24-1 | .
CSVEDPGTQYF | TRBV29-1 | .
CASSPPFQGAPGANVLTF | TRBV18 | once
CASSLVGGEGYEQYF | TRBV5-1 | .
CAWSVPPVGANVLTF | TRBV30 | .
CASSVQPRGAKNIQYF | TRBV6-1 | few
CASSLTETQYF | TRBV7-9 | .
CASSLRTVGVNEKLFF | TRBV5-4 | .
CASSPLRASNTEAFF | TRBV28 | .
CAHQPGTQYF | TRBV12-1 | .
CASSLVSTEAFF | TRBV7-8 | .
CASSRDYSGTQYF | TRBV7-9 | .
CASSQGTASYEQYF | TRBV4-2 | .
CASSQNPRGGAQPQHF | TRBV4-2 | .
CASSAPGGAEGGELFF | TRBV6-4 | .
CAWGRASDYGYTF | TRBV30 | .
CASSVGTGGRDAFF | TRBV9 | .
CASSFGGKNTIYF | TRBV5-4 | few
CSVGKGGRDTEAFF | TRBV29-1 | .
CASSIASRSDTEAFF | TRBV19 | .
CASRGTGEAGTQYF | TRBV19 | once
CASSQGASSGGELFF | TRBV4-2 | .